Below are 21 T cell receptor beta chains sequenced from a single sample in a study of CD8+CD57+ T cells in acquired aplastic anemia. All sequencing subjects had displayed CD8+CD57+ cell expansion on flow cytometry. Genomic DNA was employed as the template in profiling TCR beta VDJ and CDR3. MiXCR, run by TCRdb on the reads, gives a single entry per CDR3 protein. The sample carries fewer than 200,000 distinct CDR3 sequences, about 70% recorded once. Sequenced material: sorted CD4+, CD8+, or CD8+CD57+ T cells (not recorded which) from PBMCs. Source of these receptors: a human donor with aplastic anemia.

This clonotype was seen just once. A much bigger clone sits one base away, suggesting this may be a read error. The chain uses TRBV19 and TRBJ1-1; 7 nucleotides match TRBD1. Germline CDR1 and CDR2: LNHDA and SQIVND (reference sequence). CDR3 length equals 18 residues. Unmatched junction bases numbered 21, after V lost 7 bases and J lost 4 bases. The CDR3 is CASKVRQGLLLVTTEAFF. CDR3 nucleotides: TGTGCCAGTAAGGTCCGACAGGGCCTTCTTCTCGTGACCACTGAAGCTTTCTTT.

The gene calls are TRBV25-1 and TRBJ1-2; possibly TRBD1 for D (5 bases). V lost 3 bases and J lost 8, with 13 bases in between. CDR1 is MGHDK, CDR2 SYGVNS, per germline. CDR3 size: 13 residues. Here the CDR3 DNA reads TGTGCCAGCAGTGAGCAGGGCACGGGGGGCTACACCTTC. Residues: CASSEQGTGGYTF.

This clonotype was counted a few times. CDR3 nucleotides: TGCAGTGCTAGACCTTTAGGGACAAGTCGCACTGAAGCTTTCTTT. Protein sequence: CSARPLGTSRTEAFF. The chain has TRBV20-1 and TRBJ1-1; TRBD1 is a possible D gene (6 bases). CDR3 length equals 15 residues. Trimming stripped 2 bases from V and 4 bases from J, with 17 bases between. CDR1 and CDR2 from the germline V gene are DFQATT and SNEGSKA (reference sequence).

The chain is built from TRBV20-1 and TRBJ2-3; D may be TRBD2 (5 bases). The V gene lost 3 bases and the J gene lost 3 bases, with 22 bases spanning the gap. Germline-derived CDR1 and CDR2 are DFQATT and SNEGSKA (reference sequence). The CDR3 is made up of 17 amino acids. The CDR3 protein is CSARGPYDTGETDTQYF. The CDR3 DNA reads TGCAGTGCTAGGGGCCCATACGACACCGGGGAGACAGATACGCAGTATTTT.

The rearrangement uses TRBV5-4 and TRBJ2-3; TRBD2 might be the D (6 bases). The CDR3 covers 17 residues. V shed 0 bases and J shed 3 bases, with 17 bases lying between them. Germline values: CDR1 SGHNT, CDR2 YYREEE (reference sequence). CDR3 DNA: TGTGCCAGCAGCTTGGCCAGTACGGGGGTGAGGACAGATACGCAGTATTTT. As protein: CASSLASTGVRTDTQYF. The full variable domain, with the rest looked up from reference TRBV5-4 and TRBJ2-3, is ETGVTQSPTHLIKTRGQQVTLRCSSQSGHNTVSWYQQALGQGPQFIFQYYREEENGRGNFPPRFSGLQFPNYSSELNVNALELDDSALYLCASSLASTGVRTDTQYFGPGTRLTVL.

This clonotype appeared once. In nucleotides, the CDR3 is TGTGCCAGCAGTCCCAGGGGAATAGAGACCCAGTACTTC. Translation gives CASSPRGIETQYF. The chain has TRBV12-3 or TRBV12-4 and TRBJ2-5; possibly TRBD1 for D (6 bases). V lost 5 bases, J lost 4 bases, and 11 bases lay in between. The CDR3 consists of 13 residues.

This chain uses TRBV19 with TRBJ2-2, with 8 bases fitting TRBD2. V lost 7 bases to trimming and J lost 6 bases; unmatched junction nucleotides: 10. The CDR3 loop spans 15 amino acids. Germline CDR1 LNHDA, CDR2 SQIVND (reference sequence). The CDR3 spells CASTPGGGSSGELFF. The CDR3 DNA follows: TGTGCCAGTACCCCGGGCGGGGGGTCTTCCGGGGAGCTGTTTTTT.

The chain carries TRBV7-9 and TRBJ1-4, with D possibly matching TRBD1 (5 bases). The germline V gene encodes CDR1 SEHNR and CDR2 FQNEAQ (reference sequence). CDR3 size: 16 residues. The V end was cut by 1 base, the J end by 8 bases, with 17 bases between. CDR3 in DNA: TGTGCCAGCAGCTTAGGAGGGACTTCCGGAGGCGAAAAACTGTTTTTT. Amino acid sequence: CASSLGGTSGGEKLFF.

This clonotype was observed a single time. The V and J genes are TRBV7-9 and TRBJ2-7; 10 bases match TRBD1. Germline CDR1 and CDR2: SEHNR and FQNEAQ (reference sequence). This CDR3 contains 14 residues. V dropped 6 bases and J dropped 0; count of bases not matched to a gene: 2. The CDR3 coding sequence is TGTGCCAGCAGTGGGACAGGGGCCTCCTACGAGCAGTACTTC. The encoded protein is CASSGTGASYEQYF. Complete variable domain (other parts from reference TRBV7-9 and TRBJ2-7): DTGVSQNPRHKITKRGQNVTFRCDPISEHNRLYWYRQTLGQGPEFLTYFQNEAQLEKSRLLSDRFSAERPKGSFSTLEIQRTEQGDSAMYLCASSGTGASYEQYFGPGTRLTVT.

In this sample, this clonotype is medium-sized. The CDR3 here is CASRRWTGQETQYF. CDR3 in DNA: TGTGCCAGCAGAAGGTGGACAGGACAAGAGACCCAGTACTTC. The chain couples TRBV2 to TRBJ2-5; 7 nucleotides align to TRBD1. Germline V lookup: CDR1 SNHLY, CDR2 FYNNEI. CDR3 length: 14 residues. V dropped 6 bases and J dropped 2; count of bases not matched to a gene: 6.

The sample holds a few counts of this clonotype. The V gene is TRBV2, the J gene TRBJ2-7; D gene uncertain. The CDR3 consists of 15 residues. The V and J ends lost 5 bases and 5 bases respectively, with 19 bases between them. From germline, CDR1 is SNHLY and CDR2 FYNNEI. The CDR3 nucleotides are TGTGCCAGCAGTAAGTCAGGAACAGCTTCTAACGAGCAGTACTTC. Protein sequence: CASSKSGTASNEQYF. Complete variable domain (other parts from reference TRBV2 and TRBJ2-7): EPEVTQTPSHQVTQMGQEVILRCVPISNHLYFYWYRQILGQKVEFLVSFYNNEISEKSEIFDDQFSVERPDGSNFTLKIRSTKLEDSAMYFCASSKSGTASNEQYFGPGTRLTVT.

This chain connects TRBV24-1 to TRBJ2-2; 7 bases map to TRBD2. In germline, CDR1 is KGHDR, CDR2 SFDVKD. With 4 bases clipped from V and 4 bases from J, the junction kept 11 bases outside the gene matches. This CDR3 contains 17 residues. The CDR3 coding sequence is TGTGCCACCAGTGACCCGGGGGGTACCCGTGGCACCGGGGAGCTGTTTTTT. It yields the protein CATSDPGGTRGTGELFF.

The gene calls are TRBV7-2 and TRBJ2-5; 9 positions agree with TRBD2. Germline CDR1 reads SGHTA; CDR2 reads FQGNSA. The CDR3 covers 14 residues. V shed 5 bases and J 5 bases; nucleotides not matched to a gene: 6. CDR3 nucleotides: TGTGCCAGCAGCCTCGGGACTAGCTTGGAGACCCAGTACTTC. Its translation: CASSLGTSLETQYF.

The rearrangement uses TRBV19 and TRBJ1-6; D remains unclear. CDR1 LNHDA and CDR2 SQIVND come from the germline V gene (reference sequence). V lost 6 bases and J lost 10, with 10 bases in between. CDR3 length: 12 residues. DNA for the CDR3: TGTGCCAGTAGGGATCGAGGGTCACCCCTCCACTTT. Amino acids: CASRDRGSPLHF.

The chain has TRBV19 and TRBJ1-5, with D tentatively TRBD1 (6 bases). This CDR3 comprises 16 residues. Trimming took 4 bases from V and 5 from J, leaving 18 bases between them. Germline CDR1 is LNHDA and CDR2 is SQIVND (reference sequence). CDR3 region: CASSTTGTRGHQPQHF. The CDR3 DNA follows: TGTGCCAGTAGTACGACCGGGACCAGGGGCCATCAGCCCCAGCATTTT. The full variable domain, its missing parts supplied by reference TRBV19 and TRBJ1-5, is DGGITQSPKYLFRKEGQNVTLSCEQNLNHDAMYWYRQDPGQGLRLIYYSQIVNDFQKGDIAEGYSVSREKKESFPLTVTSAQKNPTAFYLCASSTTGTRGHQPQHFGDGTRLSIL.

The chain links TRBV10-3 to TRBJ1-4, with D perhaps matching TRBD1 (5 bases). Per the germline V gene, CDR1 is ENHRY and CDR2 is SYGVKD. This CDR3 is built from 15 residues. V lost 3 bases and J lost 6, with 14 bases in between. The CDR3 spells CAISDGGGRDEKLFF. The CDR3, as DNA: TGTGCCATCAGTGATGGCGGGGGGAGAGATGAAAAACTGTTTTTT.

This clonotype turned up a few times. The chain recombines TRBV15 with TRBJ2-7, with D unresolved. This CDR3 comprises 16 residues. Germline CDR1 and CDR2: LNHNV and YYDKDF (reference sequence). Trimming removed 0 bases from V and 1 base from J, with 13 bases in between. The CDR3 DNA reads TGTGCCACCAGCAGAGATCGGGCAGGTTCATCCTACGAGCAGTACTTC. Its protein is CATSRDRAGSSYEQYF.

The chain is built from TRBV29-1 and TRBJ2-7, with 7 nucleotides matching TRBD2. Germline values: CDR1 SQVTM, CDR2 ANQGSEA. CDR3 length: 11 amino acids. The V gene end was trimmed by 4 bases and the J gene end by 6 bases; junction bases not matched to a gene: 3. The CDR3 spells CSVGGEGEQYF. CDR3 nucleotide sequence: TGCAGCGTTGGGGGGGAGGGCGAGCAGTACTTC.

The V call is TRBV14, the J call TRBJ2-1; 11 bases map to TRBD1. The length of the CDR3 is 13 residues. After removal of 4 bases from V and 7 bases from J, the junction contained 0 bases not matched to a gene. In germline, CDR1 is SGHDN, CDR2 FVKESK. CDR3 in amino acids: CASSRDRGNEQFF. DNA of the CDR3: TGTGCCAGCAGCCGGGACAGGGGGAATGAGCAGTTCTTC.

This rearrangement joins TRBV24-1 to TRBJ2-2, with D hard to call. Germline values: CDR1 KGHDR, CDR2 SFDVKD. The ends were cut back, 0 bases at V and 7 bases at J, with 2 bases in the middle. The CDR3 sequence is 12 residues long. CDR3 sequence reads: CATSDLDGELFF. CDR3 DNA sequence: TGTGCCACCAGTGATTTGGACGGGGAGCTGTTTTTT.

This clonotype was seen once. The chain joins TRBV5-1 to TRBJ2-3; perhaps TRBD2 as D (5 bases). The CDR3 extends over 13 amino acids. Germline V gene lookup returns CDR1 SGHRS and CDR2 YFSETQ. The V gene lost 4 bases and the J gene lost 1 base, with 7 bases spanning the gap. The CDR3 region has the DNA TGCGCCAGCAGCCCAGCGGGCACAGATACGCAGTATTTT. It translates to CASSPAGTDTQYF.